The source of this T cell receptor beta chain is a study of blood T cells in healthy people across ages (dated by TCRdb to 2014 to 2015). Background on the whole study: Template switching captured roughly one uniquely barcoded TCR beta cDNA molecule per two T cells in model experiments. Two additional independent replicas of 1 million unique cDNA reads from the same blood draw were analyzed for two donors (one aged 18 to 30 and one aged 80 or older). Age-related changes in TCR beta repertoire diversity were measured in the study by deep sequencing normalized with unique cDNA molecular identifiers. Donors were grouped into four age groups: young (average 16 years), middle-aged (about 40), aged (62) and long-lived (around 82).

The study at large found these results: A strong correlation was found between observed TCR beta diversity and the percentage of naive T cells measured by flow cytometry. Observed TCR beta diversity per million T cells fell roughly linearly with age, and a significant reduction was already apparent by age around 40. Conclusive comparison of naive and antigen-experienced compartments was prevented by the profiling of bulk unsorted PBMCs. Estimates of total diversity from one million sequenced T cells were regarded as lower bounds and underestimates. The CMV infection status of donors was not known, potentially confounding age-related changes in expanded clonotypes. The long-lived group showed more naive CD4+ T cells, fewer expanded clones and increased TCR diversity than the aged group, suggesting age selection.

Comments on this clonotype: Its antigen is not yet known. Base qualities are missing; no much larger clone stands one base away.

The donors were roughly 40 Caucasian individuals from Russia, aged 6 to 90 years, who were systemically healthy. Approximately 9.7 milliliters of peripheral blood were drawn from each donor into EDTA-treated Vacutainer tubes. PBMCs were isolated by Ficoll-Paque density-gradient centrifugation, with at least 6 million obtained per sample. Trizol reagent was used to extract total RNA from PBMCs, with at least 6 micrograms per sample. For every donor, an aliquot of PBMCs went through flow cytometry to measure the percentages of naive CD45RAhigh/CD27high T cells. The CDR3 has 17 amino acids, counting the end cysteine and phenylalanine. Only the CDR3 DNA stays, 51 bases, in frame from base 1. According to the germline V gene, CDR1 reads SGHVS and CDR2 reads FNYEAQ. V is clipped by 6 bases and J by 0 bases, and the sequence between their germline boundaries is 19 bases long. The library was made by 5' RACE. Sequenced on an Illumina HiSeq 2500. The second PCR ran for roughly 7 to 11 cycles and used a J-beta primer mix along with a sample-barcoded 5' primer. A template-switch 5' adaptor carrying 12 random nucleotides introduced a unique molecular identifier onto each TCR beta cDNA molecule. Each sample yielded at least 2.5 million CDR3-containing paired-end reads. All of the RNA was converted into first-strand cDNA using the Mint cDNA synthesis kit, with a TRBC-specific oligonucleotide serving as the primer. Following uracil-DNA glycosylase treatment, a first 18-cycle PCR with universal primers M1SS and BC2_uni_R was performed on all cDNA. On the authors' methods: Normalization of each sample was performed by random selection of 1 million high-quality reads, each carrying a distinct molecular identifier. Instead of being binned into consensus sequences, reads with shared molecular identifiers were discarded. CDR3 identification, clonotype clustering and error correction used MiTCR with a Q25 quality threshold and the strictest error-elimination algorithm. A nonparametric unseen species model using Euler transformation provided a lower-bound estimate of total TCR beta diversity. The public reads were reprocessed in TCRdb via fastp at Q25 and MiXCR, keeping in-frame beta chains. Each CDR3 protein gets just one entry, which takes the most common genes and DNA from the rows behind it. The V and J calls shown here were made by TCRdb, not taken from the authors' results. Across this sample there are hundreds of thousands of distinct CDR3 sequences, with about 25% seen only once. Approximately 3.5% of the sample belongs to the ten largest clones.

A further study also used this sample, focusing on T cells of mothers and their children. Looking at the second paper: Donors were nine systemically healthy Caucasian individuals: three mothers and their six children. cDNA synthesis used all of the extracted RNA, with around 1.5 ug of RNA in each 15 ul reaction. Sample barcodes and 2-4 random nucleotides were added via the M1S primer in the second PCR. Each mother yielded over 8.5 million TCR beta CDR3 reads and each child roughly 3 million reads. Thymic selection similarly shapes TCR recombination output in related and unrelated pairs, with minor effect from inherited differences. Normalized repertoire overlap in related mother-child pairs was always slightly higher than in unrelated mother-child pairs, but the difference was never significant. No persistent microchimeric T cell clones were found, with a detection sensitivity of approximately 100 clones per million clonotypes. To look for features that set related mother-child pairs apart from unrelated individuals, the researchers ran deep NGS to compare the TCR beta repertoires of mothers and children. On average, the children were approximately 11 +/- 4 years old, while the mothers were 40 +/- 4 years old. After adapter ligation with NEBNext reagents, the libraries were sequenced on Illumina HiSeq 2000 with 100+100 nt paired-end reads. To avoid cross-contamination, the mother libraries and the child libraries were prepared a month apart and sequenced in separate runs. For each donor, between about 500,000 and 2,000,000 distinct TCR beta clonotypes were identified. Naive TCR beta clonotypes were estimated from low-frequency clonotypes matched to each donor's FACS-determined naive share, without sorting.

This sequence was found in a boy aged 2 to 10 in good health. Sequenced sample: blood. Recombination joined TRBV7-6 with TRBJ2-3; the D gene is possibly TRBD1 or TRBD2, each agreeing over 5 bases. The CDR3 in this case is CASSTGLSVASTDTQYF. The DNA is as follows: TGTGCCAGCAGTACAGGCCTTAGCGTCGCTAGCACAGATACGCAGTATTTT. Outside the CDR3, residues come from the reference TRBV7-6 and TRBJ2-3 proteins, so the full variable domain is: GAGVSQSPRYKVTKRGQDVALRCDPISGHVSLYWYRQALGQGPEFLTYFNYEAQQDKSGLPNDRFSAERPEGSISTLTIQRTEQRDSAMYRCASSTGLSVASTDTQYFGPGTRLTVL.